This T cell receptor (beta chain) was sequenced for a study of T cells in tuberculosis. About the research overall: CD1B tetramers identified T cells specific for mycobacterial lipid GMM. Points from the study as a whole: Some low-affinity tetramer-binding T cells may be absent from this sample.

This CDR3 region has 13 residues. Germline CDR1 reads WSHSY; CDR2 reads SAAADI. V lost 6 bases and J lost 3, with 11 bases in between. Profiled with immunoSEQ multiplex PCR; TCRdb holds only in-frame clones, not every one. The data contain tens of thousands of clones, roughly 79% of them singletons. After thawing and overnight rest, PBMC were stained with GMM-loaded CD1B tetramer, viability dye and anti-CD3 for sorting. C32 glucose monomycolate from Rhodococcus equi was loaded onto the CD1B tetramers. Before cryopreservation, the sorted PBMC lost their CD14-expressing monocytes. About 100,000 tetramer-negative cells were sorted from each donor.

The chain joins TRBV10-2 to TRBJ2-5; D ambiguous. The source is an adult woman with latent tuberculosis. Sequencing was done on a sample of CD1b-GMM tetramer-negative cells sorted from PBMCs. CDR3 amino acids: CASRGSGEETQYF. The CDR3 DNA sequence: TGCGCCAGCAGAGGATCCGGAGAAGAGACCCAGTACTTC.